The 29 T cell receptor beta chains below were found in one sample sequenced in a study of shared clonotypes between healthy human individuals (dated by TCRdb to about 2020). The library was produced with the immunoSEQ multiplex PCR assay. TCRdb took over this immuneACCESS table, retaining in-frame rearrangements with V and J assigned. Such tables are incomplete; in checked studies, under half of the missing clones stem from an unresolved V gene, and the remainder is unexplained. This sample lists about 2 million clones; roughly 94% were detected once. 0.9% to 1.4% of the sample is taken by the ten largest. CD8 naive samples were CD45RO-negative cells positively selected for CCR7, giving a CD45RA+CCR7+ population that excluded TemRA cells. Specimen: naive CD8+ T cells sorted from blood. What the cell subset or site label conveys for this sample: CD45RA+CCR7+. Source of these receptors: a man younger than 30 in good health.

The J gene is TRBJ2-5, the V gene TRBV7-9; maybe TRBD2 (5 bases). Germline assignment: CDR1 SEHNR and CDR2 FQNEAQ (reference sequence). The V gene lost 4 bases and the J gene lost 5 bases, with 11 bases spanning the gap. CDR3 length equals 13 residues. This CDR3 reads CASSSRGEETQYF. In nucleotides, the CDR3 is TGTGCCAGCAGCTCCCGGGGTGAGGAGACCCAGTACTTC.

The chain uses TRBV4-1 and TRBJ1-1, with TRBD1 identical over 8 bases. This CDR3 spans 15 amino acids. Germline lookup yields CDR1 MGHRA and CDR2 YSYEKL. V lost 2 bases and J lost 5; bases outside the gene matches: 7. The CDR3 DNA reads TGCGCCAGCAGCCAACAGACAGGGGATGGGACTGAAGCTTTCTTT. The encoded protein is CASSQQTGDGTEAFF.

The genes are TRBV11-2 and TRBJ1-2, with TRBD1 matching over 10 bases. CDR1 and CDR2 (germline): SGHAT, FQNNGV. The CDR3 spans 14 residues. Trimming cost V 4 bases and J 6 bases; bases outside gene matches: 5. The CDR3 region has the DNA TGTGCCAGCAGCTCGGACAGGGGGGTTGATGGCTACACCTTC. It specifies CASSSDRGVDGYTF.

The genes are TRBV10-1 and TRBJ2-3, with D uncertain. V lost 3 bases, J lost 4 bases, and 14 bases lay in between. The CDR3 has 15 amino acids. Germline V gene sequence: CDR1 WNHNN, CDR2 SYGVQD (reference sequence). CDR3 DNA: TGCGCCAGCAGTGAATTTCGTACCACAGCAGATACGCAGTATTTT. Its translation: CASSEFRTTADTQYF.

The chain links TRBV7-9 to TRBJ2-1; 7 bases agree with TRBD2. Germline CDR1 reads SEHNR; CDR2 reads FQNEAQ (reference sequence). After removal of 5 bases from V and 4 bases from J, the junction contained 11 bases not matched to a gene. CDR3 size: 16 residues. The CDR3 DNA follows: TGTGCCAGCAGCCGAGAACAGAGAGCGGGATACAATGAGCAGTTCTTC. It specifies CASSREQRAGYNEQFF.

The chain recombines TRBV5-4 with TRBJ2-2; 7 bases are a match to TRBD1. From germline, CDR1 is SGHNT and CDR2 YYREEE (reference sequence). The CDR3 consists of 16 residues. Trimming at V came to 4 bases and at J to 1 base, leaving 7 bases not matched to a gene. The CDR3: CASSPYRGQNTGELFF. The CDR3 DNA sequence: TGTGCCAGCAGCCCGTACAGGGGACAGAACACCGGGGAGCTGTTTTTT.

Concerning this clone itself: At the DNA level, this CDR3 is encoded by other sequences in the same sample as well. The CDR3 region has the DNA TGTGCCAGCAGCGTTGCCGGTAATCAGCCCCAGCATTTT. This encodes CASSVAGNQPQHF. The chain recombines TRBV9 with TRBJ1-5, with D unclear. Germline V gene data show CDR1 as SGDLS and CDR2 as YYNGEE. The germline V and J ends were trimmed by 2 bases and 4 bases, with 7 bases remaining between them. This CDR3 contains 13 residues.

The chain uses TRBV4-1 and TRBJ2-3; D possibly corresponds to TRBD2 (6 bases). The V and J ends lost 7 bases and 2 bases respectively, with 13 bases between them. The CDR3 covers 14 residues. In germline, CDR1 is MGHRA, CDR2 YSYEKL. The CDR3 DNA reads TGCGCCAGCACCACGGGGGTTATCACAGATACGCAGTATTTT. Translation gives CASTTGVITDTQYF.

This chain joins TRBV7-9 and TRBJ2-2; D gene ambiguous. The CDR3 runs to 13 residues. Germline assignment: CDR1 SEHNR and CDR2 FQNEAQ (reference sequence). Trimming removed 0 bases at V and 7 bases at J, with 6 bases between. CDR3 DNA sequence: TGTGCCAGCAGCTTAGCGCTGGTCGGGGAGCTGTTTTTT. This sequence encodes CASSLALVGELFF. Drawing the rest from reference TRBV7-9 and TRBJ2-2, the complete variable domain is DTGVSQNPRHKITKRGQNVTFRCDPISEHNRLYWYRQTLGQGPEFLTYFQNEAQLEKSRLLSDRFSAERPKGSFSTLEIQRTEQGDSAMYLCASSLALVGELFFGEGSRLTVL.

This sequence joins TRBV9 and TRBJ2-1; D remains unclear. V was trimmed by 0 bases and J by 5 bases, leaving 6 bases between them. CDR3 length equals 13 residues. Germline V gene sequence: CDR1 SGDLS, CDR2 YYNGEE. In nucleotides, the CDR3 is TGTGCCAGCAGCGTAGAAACGGACAATGAGCAGTTCTTC. Its protein is CASSVETDNEQFF.

A few counts support this clone. The chain employs TRBV9 and TRBJ1-6; tentative D call: TRBD1 (5 bases). Trimming took 4 bases from V and 7 from J, leaving 15 bases between them. The V gene's germline CDR1 is SGDLS and CDR2 YYNGEE. CDR3 length equals 15 residues. The CDR3 DNA reads TGTGCCAGCAGCCCAGAGGGCAGGGCGAATTCACCCCTCCACTTT. Translating it yields CASSPEGRANSPLHF.

The CDR3 coding sequence is TGTGCCAGCAGCCTACTTCAGTCTCAGACCTACAATGAGCAGTTCTTC. Translating gives CASSLLQSQTYNEQFF. The V and J genes are TRBV27 and TRBJ2-1; D ambiguous. The V gene's germline CDR1 is MNHEY and CDR2 SMNVEV (reference sequence). The CDR3 runs to 16 residues. V was clipped by 6 bases and J by 2 bases, with 17 bases between them.

This chain connects TRBV19 to TRBJ2-2; D unclear. Germline V gene data show CDR1 as LNHDA and CDR2 as SQIVND (reference sequence). This CDR3 is 12 amino acids long. V was shortened by 3 bases and J by 3 bases, with 2 bases between the two germline ends. DNA for the CDR3: TGTGCCAGTAGTATCGACACCGGGGAGCTGTTTTTT. Amino acids: CASSIDTGELFF.

This clone has only one observation. CDR3 protein: CASSLTTSPDNEQFF. The DNA of the CDR3 is TGTGCCAGCAGTCTAACGACTAGCCCGGACAATGAGCAGTTCTTC. The genes are TRBV27 and TRBJ2-1, with TRBD2 matching over 7 bases. The CDR3 totals 15 residues. The junction had 9 bases not matched to a gene; V was cut back by 5 bases and J by 5 bases. The germline gives CDR1 MNHEY, CDR2 SMNVEV (reference sequence).

This CDR3 reads CASSPVVQPLYEQYF. The CDR3 DNA sequence: TGTGCCAGCAGCCCCGTGGTGCAGCCTCTCTACGAGCAGTACTTC. The chain joins TRBV11-2 to TRBJ2-7; D remains unclear. Germline lookup yields CDR1 SGHAT and CDR2 FQNNGV. CDR3 size: 15 residues. Trimming shortened V by 5 bases and J by 3 bases, and 17 bases separated the two germline ends.

The V and J genes are TRBV23-1 and TRBJ2-2, with D unresolved. TRBV23-1 is flagged as an ORF with uncertain function. V gave up 7 bases and J gave up 7 bases, with 4 bases separating them. The CDR3 length is 10 residues. In DNA form, the CDR3 reads TGCGCCAGCATAGGCGGGGAGCTGTTTTTT. Residues: CASIGGELFF.

This chain uses TRBV6-5 with TRBJ2-2, with D tentatively TRBD2 (6 bases). The CDR3 is 16 residues long. The germline V and J ends were trimmed by 3 bases and 1 base, with 12 bases remaining between them. Germline CDR1 is MNHEY and CDR2 is SVGAGI. In nucleotides, the CDR3 is TGTGCCAGCAGTTATCCGGACTACCTGAACACCGGGGAGCTGTTTTTT. This gives the protein CASSYPDYLNTGELFF.

The rearrangement joins TRBV18 to TRBJ1-4, with D unclear. The V gene's germline CDR1 is KGHSH and CDR2 LQKENI. Between the trimmed V and J ends, which lost 0 bases and 0 bases, there was a span of 14 bases. This CDR3 has 18 residues. The CDR3 DNA reads as TGTGCCAGCTCACCACCGTCGGAGGTGTGGGCAACTAATGAAAAACTGTTTTTT. This gives the protein CASSPPSEVWATNEKLFF.

Concerning this clone: Distinct nucleotide sequences in the sample also encode this CDR3. The chain uses TRBV27 and TRBJ2-7; TRBD1 might be the D (6 bases). This CDR3 has 14 amino acids. V was cut by 2 bases and J by 1 base, with 9 bases left in between. Germline assignment: CDR1 MNHEY and CDR2 SMNVEV (reference sequence). The CDR3 reads CASSLQGRSYEQYF. The CDR3 coding sequence is TGTGCCAGCAGTTTACAGGGGAGATCCTACGAGCAGTACTTC.

The chain recombines TRBV15 with TRBJ2-1; D tentatively fits TRBD1 or TRBD2 (5 bases each). The CDR3 has 15 amino acids. Trimming took off 5 bases at V and 7 bases at J, with 18 bases between the two ends. Germline CDR1 is LNHNV and CDR2 is YYDKDF (reference sequence). The CDR3 nucleotides read TGTGCCACCAGCGAAGACAGACTAAAAGTAAATGAGCAGTTCTTC. Its translation: CATSEDRLKVNEQFF.

The V and J genes are TRBV5-6 and TRBJ2-7; 7 bases fit TRBD2. The V gene's germline CDR1 is SGHDT and CDR2 YYEEEE. J was trimmed by 0 bases and V by 0 bases; bases with no gene match: 6. CDR3 size: 16 residues. The CDR3 DNA is TGTGCCAGCAGCTTGGTTAGCGGGTTTTACTCCTACGAGCAGTACTTC. Protein: CASSLVSGFYSYEQYF.

J is TRBJ1-1 and V is TRBV6-1; D gene ambiguous. This CDR3 spans 12 amino acids. The V end lost 6 bases, the J end lost 8 bases, and 13 bases lay between the germline ends. Germline CDR1 and CDR2: MNHNS and SASEGT. CDR3 in DNA: TGTGCCAGCAGCGCCCTAACATCGGAAGCTTTCTTT. Protein product: CASSALTSEAFF.

This clone was detected only once. The chain carries TRBV10-3 and TRBJ1-5; a weak D match, TRBD1 (6 bases). Trimming shortened V by 0 bases and J by 6 bases, and 12 bases separated the two germline ends. Germline V gene sequence: CDR1 ENHRY, CDR2 SYGVKD. This CDR3 region has 15 residues. The CDR3 DNA follows: TGTGCCATCAGTGAGTCGTCGGGGGGCGGTCAGCCCCAGCATTTT. This codes for CAISESSGGGQPQHF.

J is TRBJ2-1 and V is TRBV6-1; D remains unclear. The germline gives CDR1 MNHNS, CDR2 SASEGT. The germline V and J ends were trimmed by 5 bases and 0 bases, with 8 bases remaining between them. This CDR3 is 14 amino acids long. The CDR3 spells CASSRLTSYNEQFF. The CDR3 DNA follows: TGTGCCAGCAGTCGTCTAACCTCCTACAATGAGCAGTTCTTC.

V and J are TRBV7-9 and TRBJ2-3, with D possibly TRBD2 on 6 matching bases. CDR3 length: 13 amino acids. Germline V gene sequence: CDR1 SEHNR, CDR2 FQNEAQ (reference sequence). Trimming took 2 bases from V and 5 from J, leaving 8 bases between them. This CDR3 is CASSLSAGDTQYF. For the CDR3, the DNA is TGTGCCAGCAGCTTATCAGCGGGAGATACGCAGTATTTT.

This sequence joins TRBV5-1 and TRBJ2-3; no definite D call. Per germline, CDR1 SGHRS and CDR2 YFSETQ. The CDR3 is 15 amino acids. The V and J ends lost 0 bases and 2 bases respectively, with 10 bases between them. In DNA form, the CDR3 reads TGCGCCAGCAGCTTGGTTGCGGCCAACACAGATACGCAGTATTTT. This translates into CASSLVAANTDTQYF.

V is TRBV6-1 and J is TRBJ2-2, with TRBD1 matching 10 bases. CDR1 MNHNS and CDR2 SASEGT come from the germline V gene. After removal of 4 bases from V and 6 bases from J, the junction contained 8 bases not matched to a gene. There are 16 residues in the CDR3. In DNA, the CDR3 is TGTGCCAGCAGTGCATCCGGGACAGGGGTCGCCGGGGAGCTGTTTTTT. Its protein product is CASSASGTGVAGELFF.

Concerning this clone: The same CDR3 is also encoded by other DNA sequences in this sample. CDR3 sequence: CASSYSEGAGYGYTF. CDR3 DNA: TGTGCCAGCAGTTACTCAGAGGGGGCGGGCTATGGCTACACCTTC. The genes are TRBV6-5 and TRBJ1-2, with TRBD1 matching over 7 bases. The V and J ends lost 0 bases and 4 bases, in that order; junction bases with no gene match: 5. This CDR3 has 15 amino acids. Germline values: CDR1 MNHEY, CDR2 SVGAGI.

A word on this clone: Other DNA sequences in this specimen translate into the identical CDR3. The chain has TRBV27 and TRBJ1-5; 9 nucleotides match TRBD1. Trimming took 5 bases from V and 7 from J; bases not matched to a gene: 6. The CDR3 covers 14 residues. Germline V CDR1 and CDR2: MNHEY, SMNVEV (reference sequence). The CDR3 nucleotides are TGTGCCAGCAGTCCCGGACAGGGGAGGCAGCCCCAGCATTTT. As protein: CASSPGQGRQPQHF.